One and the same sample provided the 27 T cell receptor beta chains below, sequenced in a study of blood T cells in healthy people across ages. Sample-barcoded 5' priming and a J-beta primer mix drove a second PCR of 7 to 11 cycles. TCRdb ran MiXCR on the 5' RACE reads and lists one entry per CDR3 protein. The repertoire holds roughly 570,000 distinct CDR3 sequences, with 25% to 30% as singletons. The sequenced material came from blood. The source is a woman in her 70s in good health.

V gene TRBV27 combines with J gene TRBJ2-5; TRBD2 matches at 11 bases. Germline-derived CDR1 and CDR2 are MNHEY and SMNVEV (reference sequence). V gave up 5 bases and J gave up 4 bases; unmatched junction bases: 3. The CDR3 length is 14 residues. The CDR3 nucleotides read TGTGCCAGCAGTCTACTAGCGGGGGTAGAGACCCAGTACTTC. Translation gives CASSLLAGVETQYF.

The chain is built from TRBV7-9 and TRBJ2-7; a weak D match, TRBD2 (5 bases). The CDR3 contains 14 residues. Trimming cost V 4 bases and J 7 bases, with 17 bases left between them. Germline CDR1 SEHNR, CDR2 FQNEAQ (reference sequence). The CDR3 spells CASSYVRGTREQYF. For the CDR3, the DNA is TGTGCCAGCAGCTACGTACGGGGAACGAGGGAGCAGTACTTC. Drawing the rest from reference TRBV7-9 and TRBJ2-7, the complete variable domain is DTGVSQNPRHKITKRGQNVTFRCDPISEHNRLYWYRQTLGQGPEFLTYFQNEAQLEKSRLLSDRFSAERPKGSFSTLEIQRTEQGDSAMYLCASSYVRGTREQYFGPGTRLTVT.

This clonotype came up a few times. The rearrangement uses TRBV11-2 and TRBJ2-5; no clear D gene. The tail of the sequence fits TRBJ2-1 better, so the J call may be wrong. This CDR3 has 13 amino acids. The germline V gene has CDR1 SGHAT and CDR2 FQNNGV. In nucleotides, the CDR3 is TGTGCCAGCAGCTCCGGTATTGCGATTGAGCAGTTCTTC. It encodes CASSSGIAIEQFF.

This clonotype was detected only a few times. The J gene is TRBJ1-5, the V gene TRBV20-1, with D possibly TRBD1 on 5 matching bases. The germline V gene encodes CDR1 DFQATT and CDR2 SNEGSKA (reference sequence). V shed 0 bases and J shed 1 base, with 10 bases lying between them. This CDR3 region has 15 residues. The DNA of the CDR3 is TGCAGTGCTAGAGATCCCAGGGAAAGCAATCAGCCCCAGCATTTT. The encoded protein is CSARDPRESNQPQHF.

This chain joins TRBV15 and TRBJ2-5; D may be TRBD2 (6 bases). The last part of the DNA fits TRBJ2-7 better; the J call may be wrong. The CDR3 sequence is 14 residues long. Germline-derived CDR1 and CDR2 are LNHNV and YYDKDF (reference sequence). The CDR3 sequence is CATSSFEGLSEQYF. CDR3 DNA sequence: TGTGCCACCAGCAGTTTTGAGGGACTGTCCGAGCAGTACTTC.

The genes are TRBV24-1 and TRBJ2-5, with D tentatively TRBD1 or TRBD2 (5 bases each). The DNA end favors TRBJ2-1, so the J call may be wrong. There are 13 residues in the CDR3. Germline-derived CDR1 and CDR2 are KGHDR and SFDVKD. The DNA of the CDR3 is TGTGCCACCAGAGACTCGGGGACCAATGAGCAGTTCTTC. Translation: CATRDSGTNEQFF.

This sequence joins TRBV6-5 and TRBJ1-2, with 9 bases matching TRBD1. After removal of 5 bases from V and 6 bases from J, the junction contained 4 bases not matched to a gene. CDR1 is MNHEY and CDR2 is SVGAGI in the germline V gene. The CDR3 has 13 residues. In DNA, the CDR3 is TGTGCCAGCAGTCCGGGACAGGGACATGGCTACACCTTC. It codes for CASSPGQGHGYTF.

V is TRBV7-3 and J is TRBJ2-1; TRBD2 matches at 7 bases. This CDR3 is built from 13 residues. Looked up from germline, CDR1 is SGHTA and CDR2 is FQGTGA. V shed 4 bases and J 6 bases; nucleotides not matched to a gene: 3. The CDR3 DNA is TGTGCCAGCAGCTCGGGGGGAGGCAATGAGCAGTTCTTC. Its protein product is CASSSGGGNEQFF.

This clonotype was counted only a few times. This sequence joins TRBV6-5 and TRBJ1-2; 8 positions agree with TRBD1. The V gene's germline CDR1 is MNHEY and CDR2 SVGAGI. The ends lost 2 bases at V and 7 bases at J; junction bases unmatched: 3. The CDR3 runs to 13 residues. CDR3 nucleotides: TGTGCCAGCAGTTACGCAGGGGGCGTTGGCTACACCTTC. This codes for CASSYAGGVGYTF.

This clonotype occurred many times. For the CDR3, the DNA is TGTGCCAGCAGCGCGTCCAATGGGGAGACCCAGTACTTC. Protein product: CASSASNGETQYF. The V call is TRBV7-3, the J call TRBJ2-5; D is uncertain. The CDR3 runs to 13 residues. V lost 5 bases, J lost 5 bases, and 12 bases lay in between. The V gene's germline CDR1 is SGHTA and CDR2 FQGTGA.

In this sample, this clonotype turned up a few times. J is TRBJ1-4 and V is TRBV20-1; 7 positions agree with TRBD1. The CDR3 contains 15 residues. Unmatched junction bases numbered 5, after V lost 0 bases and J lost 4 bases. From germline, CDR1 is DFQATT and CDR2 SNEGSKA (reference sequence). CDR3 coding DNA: TGCAGTGCTAGAGACCCGGGACAGCGTAATGAAAAACTGTTTTTT. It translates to CSARDPGQRNEKLFF.

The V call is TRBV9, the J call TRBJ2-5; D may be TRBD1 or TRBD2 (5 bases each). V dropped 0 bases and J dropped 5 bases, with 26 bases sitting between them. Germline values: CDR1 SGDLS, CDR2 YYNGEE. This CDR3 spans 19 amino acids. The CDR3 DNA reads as TGTGCCAGCAGCGTAGGAACAGGTCGAGGGGCAGTTCTGCGGGAGACCCAGTACTTC. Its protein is CASSVGTGRGAVLRETQYF.

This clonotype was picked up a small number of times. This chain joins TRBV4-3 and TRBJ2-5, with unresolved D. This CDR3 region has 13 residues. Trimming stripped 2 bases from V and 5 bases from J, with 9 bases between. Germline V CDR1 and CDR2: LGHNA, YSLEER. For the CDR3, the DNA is TGCGCCAGCAGCCAACCACCAGCGGAGACCCAGTACTTC. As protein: CASSQPPAETQYF.

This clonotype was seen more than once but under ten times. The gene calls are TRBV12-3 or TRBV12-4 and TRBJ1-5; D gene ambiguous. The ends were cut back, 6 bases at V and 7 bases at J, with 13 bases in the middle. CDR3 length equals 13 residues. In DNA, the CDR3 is TGTGCCAGCAGCCTCTCCCGGCAGCAGCCCCAGCATTTT. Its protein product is CASSLSRQQPQHF.

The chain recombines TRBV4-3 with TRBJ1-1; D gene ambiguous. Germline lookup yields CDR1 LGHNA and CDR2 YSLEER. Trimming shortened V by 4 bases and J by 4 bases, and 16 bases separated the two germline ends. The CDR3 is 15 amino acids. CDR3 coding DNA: TGCGCCAGCAGCCCACGGCCCGGTGAGAGCACTGAAGCTTTCTTT. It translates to CASSPRPGESTEAFF.

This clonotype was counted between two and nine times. CDR3 region: CASSQVFGVLEDTQYF. In DNA form, the CDR3 reads TGTGCCAGCAGCCAAGTTTTCGGGGTCTTAGAGGATACGCAGTATTTT. The V and J genes are TRBV14 and TRBJ2-3, with D perhaps TRBD2 (5 bases). V was clipped by 1 base and J by 6 bases, with 17 bases between them. Germline V gene sequence: CDR1 SGHDN, CDR2 FVKESK. CDR3 length: 16 residues.

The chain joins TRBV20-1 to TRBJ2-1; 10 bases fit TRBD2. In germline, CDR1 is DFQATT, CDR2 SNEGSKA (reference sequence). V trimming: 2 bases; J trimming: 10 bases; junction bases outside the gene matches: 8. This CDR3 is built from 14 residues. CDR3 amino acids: CSARNSGGAFEQFF. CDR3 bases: TGCAGTGCTAGAAACAGCGGGGGGGCATTCGAGCAGTTCTTC.

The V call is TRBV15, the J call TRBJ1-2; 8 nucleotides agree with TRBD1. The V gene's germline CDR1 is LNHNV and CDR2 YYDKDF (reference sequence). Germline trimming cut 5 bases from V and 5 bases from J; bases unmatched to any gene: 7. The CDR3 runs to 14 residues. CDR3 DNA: TGTGCCACCAGCCCATCGACAGGGGCGTATGGCTACACCTTC. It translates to CATSPSTGAYGYTF.

The DNA of the CDR3 is TGCGCCAGCAGCCAACATCCACCGACAGGGGGAAACAATGAGCAGTTCTTC. Translating it yields CASSQHPPTGGNNEQFF. V usage is TRBV5-1 and J usage is TRBJ2-1, with 9 bases lining up with TRBD1. The V and J ends lost 4 bases and 5 bases, in that order; junction bases with no gene match: 13. The CDR3 length is 17 residues. Germline values: CDR1 SGHRS, CDR2 YFSETQ.

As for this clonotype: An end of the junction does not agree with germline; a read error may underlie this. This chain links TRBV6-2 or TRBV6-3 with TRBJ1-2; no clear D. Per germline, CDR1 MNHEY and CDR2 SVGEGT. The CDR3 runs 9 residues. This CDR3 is CASTYGHTF. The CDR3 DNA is TGTGCCTCCACCTATGGCCACACCTTC.

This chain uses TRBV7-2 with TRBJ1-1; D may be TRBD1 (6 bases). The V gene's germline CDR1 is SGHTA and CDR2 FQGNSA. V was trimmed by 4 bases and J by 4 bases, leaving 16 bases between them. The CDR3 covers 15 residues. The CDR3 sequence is CASSYARGIGTEAFF. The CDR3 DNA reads TGTGCCAGCAGCTACGCGAGGGGGATAGGCACTGAAGCTTTCTTT.

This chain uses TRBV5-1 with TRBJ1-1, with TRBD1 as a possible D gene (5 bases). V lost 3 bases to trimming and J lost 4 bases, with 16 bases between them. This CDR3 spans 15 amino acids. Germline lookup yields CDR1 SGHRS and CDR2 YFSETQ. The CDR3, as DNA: TGCGCCAGCAGCTCTCCGGCAGGGTCGGGCACTGAAGCTTTCTTT. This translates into CASSSPAGSGTEAFF.

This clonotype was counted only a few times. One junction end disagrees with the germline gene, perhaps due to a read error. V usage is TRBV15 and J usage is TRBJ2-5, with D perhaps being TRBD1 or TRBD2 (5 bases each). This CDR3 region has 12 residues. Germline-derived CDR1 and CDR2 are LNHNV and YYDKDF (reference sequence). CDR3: CATSTFSGLGDF. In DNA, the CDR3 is TGTGCCACCAGCACGTTTTCCGGTTTGGGGGACTTC. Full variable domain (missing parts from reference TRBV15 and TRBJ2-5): DAMVIQNPRYQVTQFGKPVTLSCSQTLNHNVMYWYQQKSSQAPKLLFHYYDKDFNNEADTPDNFQSRRPNTSFCFLDIRSPGLGDTAMYLCATSTFSGLGDFGPGTRLLVL.

CDR3 DNA sequence: TGCGCCAGCAGCCAAGATATCGCAGGGCTCTGCACCTTC. It codes for CASSQDIAGLCTF. The chain joins TRBV4-3 to TRBJ1-2, with a tentative D call TRBD1 (5 bases). Trimming pared 0 bases from V and 13 bases from J, leaving 15 bases between. The CDR3 is 13 amino acids. Germline V gene lookup returns CDR1 LGHNA and CDR2 YSLEER.

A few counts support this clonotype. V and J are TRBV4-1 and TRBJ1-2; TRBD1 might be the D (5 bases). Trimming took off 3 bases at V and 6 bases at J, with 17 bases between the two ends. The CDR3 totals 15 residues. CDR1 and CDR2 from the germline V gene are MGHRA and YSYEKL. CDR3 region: CASSHLSRRGNGYTF. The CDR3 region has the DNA TGCGCCAGCAGCCACCTCTCACGGAGGGGTAATGGCTACACCTTC.

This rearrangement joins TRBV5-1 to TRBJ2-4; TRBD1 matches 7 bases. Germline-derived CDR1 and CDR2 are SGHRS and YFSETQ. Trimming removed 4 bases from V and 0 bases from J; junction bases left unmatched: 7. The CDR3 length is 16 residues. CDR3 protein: CASSVGTDPAKNIQYF. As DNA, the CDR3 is TGCGCCAGCAGCGTCGGGACAGATCCAGCCAAAAACATTCAGTACTTC.

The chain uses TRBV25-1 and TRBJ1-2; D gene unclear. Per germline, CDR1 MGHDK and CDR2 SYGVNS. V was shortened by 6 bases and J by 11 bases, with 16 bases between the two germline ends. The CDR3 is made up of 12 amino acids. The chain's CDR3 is CASSQPGRGYTF. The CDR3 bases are TGTGCCAGCAGCCAACCGGGGAGAGGTTACACCTTC.